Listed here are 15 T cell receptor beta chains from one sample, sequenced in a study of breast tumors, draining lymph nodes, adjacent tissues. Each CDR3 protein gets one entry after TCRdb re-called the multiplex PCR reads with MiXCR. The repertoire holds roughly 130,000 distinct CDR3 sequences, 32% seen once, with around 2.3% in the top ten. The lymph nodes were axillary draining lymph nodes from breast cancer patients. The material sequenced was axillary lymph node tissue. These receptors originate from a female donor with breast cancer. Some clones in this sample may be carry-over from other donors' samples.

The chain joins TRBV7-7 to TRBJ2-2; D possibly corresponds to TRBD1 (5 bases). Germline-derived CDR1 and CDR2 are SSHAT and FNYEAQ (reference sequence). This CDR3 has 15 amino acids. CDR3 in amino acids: CARHAGHANTGELFF. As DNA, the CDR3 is TGTGCTAGACACGCAGGGCACGCGAACACCGGGGAGCTGTTTTTT.

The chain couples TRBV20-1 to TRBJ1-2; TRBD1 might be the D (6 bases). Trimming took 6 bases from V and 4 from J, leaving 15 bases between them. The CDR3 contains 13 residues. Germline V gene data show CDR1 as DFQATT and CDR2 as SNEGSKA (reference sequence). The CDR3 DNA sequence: TGCAGTGCCCGAGAGGGGGGAGGCTATGGCTACACCTTC. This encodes CSAREGGGYGYTF.

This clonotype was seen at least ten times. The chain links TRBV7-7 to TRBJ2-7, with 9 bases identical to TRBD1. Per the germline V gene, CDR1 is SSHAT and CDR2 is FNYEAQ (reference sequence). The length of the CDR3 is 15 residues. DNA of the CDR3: TGTGCTAGCAGGTCCGGGACAGGGAGCTCCTACGAGCAGTACGTC. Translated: CASRSGTGSSYEQYV.

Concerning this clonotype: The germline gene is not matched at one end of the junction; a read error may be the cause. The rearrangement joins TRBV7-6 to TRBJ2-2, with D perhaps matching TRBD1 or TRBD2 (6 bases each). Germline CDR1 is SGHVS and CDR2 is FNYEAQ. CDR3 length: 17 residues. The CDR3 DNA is TGTGCCAGCAGCCTGGAACCGGGGGCCGGGAACACCGGGGAGCTGTTCTTT. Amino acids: CASSLEPGAGNTGELFF.

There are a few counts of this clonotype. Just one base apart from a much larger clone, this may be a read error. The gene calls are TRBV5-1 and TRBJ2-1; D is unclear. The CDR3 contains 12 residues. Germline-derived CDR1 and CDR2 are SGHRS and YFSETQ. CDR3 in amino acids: CASSFDFNEHFF. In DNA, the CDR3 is TGCGCCAGCAGCTTCGATTTCAATGAGCACTTCTTC.

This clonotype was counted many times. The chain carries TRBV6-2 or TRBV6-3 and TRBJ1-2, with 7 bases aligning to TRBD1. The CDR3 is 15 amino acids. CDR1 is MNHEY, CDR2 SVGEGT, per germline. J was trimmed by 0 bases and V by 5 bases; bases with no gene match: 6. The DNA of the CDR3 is TGTGCCAGCAGTAGACAGGGTCCGGCTAACTATGGCTACACCTTC. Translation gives CASSRQGPANYGYTF.

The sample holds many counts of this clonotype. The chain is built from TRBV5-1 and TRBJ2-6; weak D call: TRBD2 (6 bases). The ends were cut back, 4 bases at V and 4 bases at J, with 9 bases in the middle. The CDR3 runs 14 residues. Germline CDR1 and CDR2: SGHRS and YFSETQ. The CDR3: CASSRGTGANVLTF. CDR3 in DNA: TGCGCCAGCAGCCGGGGGACCGGGGCCAACGTCCTGACTTTC.

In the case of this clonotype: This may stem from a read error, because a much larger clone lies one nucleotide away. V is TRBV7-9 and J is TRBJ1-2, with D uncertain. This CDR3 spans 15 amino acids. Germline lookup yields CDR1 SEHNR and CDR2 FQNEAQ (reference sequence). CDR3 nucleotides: TGTGCCAGCAGCCTCAACTTCCGGACGGTAGATGGCCACCCCTTC. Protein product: CASSLNFRTVDGHPF.

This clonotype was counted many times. The CDR3 region is CASSSRQARGTGELFF. The CDR3 coding sequence is TGTGCCAGCAGCTCCCGACAGGCGAGGGGCACCGGGGAGCTGTTTTTT. The chain joins TRBV7-2 to TRBJ2-2; D may be TRBD1 (6 bases). Germline CDR1 reads SGHTA; CDR2 reads FQGNSA. The CDR3 spans 16 residues. V lost 4 bases and J 4 bases, leaving 16 bases between the germline ends.

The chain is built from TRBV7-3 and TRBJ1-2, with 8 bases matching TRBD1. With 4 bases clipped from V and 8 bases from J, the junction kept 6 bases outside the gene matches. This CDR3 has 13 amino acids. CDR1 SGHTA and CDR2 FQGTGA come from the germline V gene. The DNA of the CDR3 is TGTGCCAGCAGCTCAAGGGACAGGCGGGGCTACACCTTC. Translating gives CASSSRDRRGYTF.

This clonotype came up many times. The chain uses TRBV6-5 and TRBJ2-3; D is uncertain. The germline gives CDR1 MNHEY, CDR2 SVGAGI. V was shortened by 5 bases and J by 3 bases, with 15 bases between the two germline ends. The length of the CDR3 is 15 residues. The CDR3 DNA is TGTGCCAGCAGTCCGAACAACAGAGTGACAGATACGCAGTATTTT. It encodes CASSPNNRVTDTQYF.

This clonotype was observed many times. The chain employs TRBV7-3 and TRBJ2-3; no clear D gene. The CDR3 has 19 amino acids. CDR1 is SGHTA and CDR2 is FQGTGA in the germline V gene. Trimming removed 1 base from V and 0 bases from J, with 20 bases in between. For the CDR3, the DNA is TGTGCCAGCAGCTTAAATCCCCCCCCGGGTGGCGGTAGCACAGATACGCAGTATTTT. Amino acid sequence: CASSLNPPPGGGSTDTQYF.

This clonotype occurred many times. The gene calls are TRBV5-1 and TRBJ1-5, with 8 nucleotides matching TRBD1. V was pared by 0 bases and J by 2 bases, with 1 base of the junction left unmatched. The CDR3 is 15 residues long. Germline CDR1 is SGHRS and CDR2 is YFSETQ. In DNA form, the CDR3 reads TGCGCCAGCAGCTTGGAGGGACAGGGCAATCAGCCCCAGCATTTT. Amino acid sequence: CASSLEGQGNQPQHF. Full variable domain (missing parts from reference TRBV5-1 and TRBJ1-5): KAGVTQTPRYLIKTRGQQVTLSCSPISGHRSVSWYQQTPGQGLQFLFEYFSETQRNKGNFPGRFSGRQFSNSRSEMNVSTLELGDSALYLCASSLEGQGNQPQHFGDGTRLSIL.

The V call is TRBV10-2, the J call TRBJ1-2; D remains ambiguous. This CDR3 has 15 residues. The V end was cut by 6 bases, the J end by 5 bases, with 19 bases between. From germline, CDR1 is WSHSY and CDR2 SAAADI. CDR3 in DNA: TGCGCCAGCAGGGATTGGCAAGGAGGGCGGTATGGCTACACCTTC. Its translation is CASRDWQGGRYGYTF.

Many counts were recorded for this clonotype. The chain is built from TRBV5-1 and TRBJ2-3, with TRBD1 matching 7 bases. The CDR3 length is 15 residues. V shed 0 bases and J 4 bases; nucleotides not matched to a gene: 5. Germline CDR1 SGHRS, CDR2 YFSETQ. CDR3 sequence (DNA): TGCGCCAGCAGCTTGGGGTCGCAGGGGGCAGATACGCAGTATTTT. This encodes CASSLGSQGADTQYF.